This T cell receptor beta chain derives from a study of T cell responses to AZD1222 COVID-19 vaccine. The V gene's germline CDR1 is SGHDN and CDR2 FVKESK. This CDR3 is built from 10 residues. Study-level points and caveats: Targeting of unmutated variant regions was reportedly seen in nearly half of spike-specific TCRs.

Here immunoSEQ multiplex PCR was the method, and the copy in TCRdb shows in-frame clones only, minus some. The sample has some 93,000 clones; 70% to 90% are singletons. Of note for this clone: The antigen is undetermined.

The genes are TRBV14 and TRBJ2-7; 7 nucleotides align to TRBD2. The TCR originated in an adult who received the AZD1222 COVID-19 vaccine. The sample consisted of peripheral blood, taken 28 days after the second AZD1222 dose. The CDR3 spells CASTKRGGLV. CDR3 DNA: TGTGCCAGCACCAAAAGGGGAGGGCTTGTT.